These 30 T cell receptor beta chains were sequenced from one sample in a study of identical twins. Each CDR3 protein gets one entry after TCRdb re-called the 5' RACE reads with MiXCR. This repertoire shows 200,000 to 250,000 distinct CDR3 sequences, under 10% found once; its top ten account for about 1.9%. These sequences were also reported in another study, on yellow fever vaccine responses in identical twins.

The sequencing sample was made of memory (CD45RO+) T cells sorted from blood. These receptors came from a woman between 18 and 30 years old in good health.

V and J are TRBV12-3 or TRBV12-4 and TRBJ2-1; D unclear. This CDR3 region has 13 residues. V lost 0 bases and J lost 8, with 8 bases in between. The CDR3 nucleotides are TGTGCCAGCAGTTTAGCTCTATACCATGAGCAGTTCTTC. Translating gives CASSLALYHEQFF.

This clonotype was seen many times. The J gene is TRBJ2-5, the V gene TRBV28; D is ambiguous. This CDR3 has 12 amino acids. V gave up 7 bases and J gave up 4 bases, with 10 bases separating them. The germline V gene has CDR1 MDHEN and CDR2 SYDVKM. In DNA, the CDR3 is TGTGCCAGCATGTCAATCCGAGAGACCCAGTACTTC. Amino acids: CASMSIRETQYF. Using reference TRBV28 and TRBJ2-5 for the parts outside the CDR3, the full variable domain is DVKVTQSSRYLVKRTGEKVFLECVQDMDHENMFWYRQDPGLGLRLIYFSYDVKMKEKGDIPEGYSVSREKKERFSLILESASTNQTSMYLCASMSIRETQYFGPGTRLLVL.

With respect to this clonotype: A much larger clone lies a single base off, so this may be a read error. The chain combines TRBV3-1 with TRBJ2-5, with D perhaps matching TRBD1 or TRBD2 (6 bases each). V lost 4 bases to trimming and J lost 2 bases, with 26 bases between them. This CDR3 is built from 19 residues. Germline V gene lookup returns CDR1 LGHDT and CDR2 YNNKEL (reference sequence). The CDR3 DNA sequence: TGTGCCAGCAGCCCGAAAATCGGGTCCAACGGGGGCCGGCAAGAGACCCAGTACTTC. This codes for CASSPKIGSNGGRQETQYF.

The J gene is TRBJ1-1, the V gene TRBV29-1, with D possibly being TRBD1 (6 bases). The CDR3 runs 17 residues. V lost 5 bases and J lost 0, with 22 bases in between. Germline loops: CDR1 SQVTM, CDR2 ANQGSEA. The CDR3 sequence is CSVFRAPLRDMNTEAFF. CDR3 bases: TGCAGCGTTTTCCGGGCGCCTCTACGGGACATGAACACTGAAGCTTTCTTT. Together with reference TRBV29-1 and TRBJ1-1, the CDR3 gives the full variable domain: SAVISQKPSRDICQRGTSLTIQCQVDSQVTMMFWYRQQPGQSLTLIATANQGSEATYESGFVIDKFPISRPNLTFSTLTVSNMSPEDSSIYLCSVFRAPLRDMNTEAFFGQGTRLTVV.

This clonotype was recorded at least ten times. CDR3 nucleotide sequence: TGCAGCGTTGAAGAGGGTGGGGCGGAGTCCTACAATGAGCAGTTCTTC. This encodes CSVEEGGAESYNEQFF. The chain is built from TRBV29-1 and TRBJ2-1, with D maybe TRBD1 (5 bases). The CDR3 is 16 amino acids. V dropped 0 bases and J dropped 1 base, with 13 bases sitting between them. The germline gives CDR1 SQVTM, CDR2 ANQGSEA.

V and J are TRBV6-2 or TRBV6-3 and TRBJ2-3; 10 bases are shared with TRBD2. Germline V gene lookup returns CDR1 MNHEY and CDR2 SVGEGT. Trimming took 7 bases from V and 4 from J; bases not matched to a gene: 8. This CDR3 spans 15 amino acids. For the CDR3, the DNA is TGTGCCAGCACCTTAAGCGGGAGGGCCGCAGATACGCAGTATTTT. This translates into CASTLSGRAADTQYF.

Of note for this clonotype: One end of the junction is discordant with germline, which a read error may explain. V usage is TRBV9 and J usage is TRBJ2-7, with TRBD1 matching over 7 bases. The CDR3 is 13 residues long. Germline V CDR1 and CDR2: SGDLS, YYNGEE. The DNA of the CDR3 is TGTGCCAGCAGCCCACGGGACAGCGATTGGGGCGACTTC. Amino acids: CASSPRDSDWGDF.

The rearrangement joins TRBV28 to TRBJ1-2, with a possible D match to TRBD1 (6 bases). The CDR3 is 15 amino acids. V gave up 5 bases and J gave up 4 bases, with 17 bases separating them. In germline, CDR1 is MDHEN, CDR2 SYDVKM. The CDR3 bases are TGTGCCAGCAGTCCGATGACAGGTTTCGGCTATGGCTACACCTTC. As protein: CASSPMTGFGYGYTF.

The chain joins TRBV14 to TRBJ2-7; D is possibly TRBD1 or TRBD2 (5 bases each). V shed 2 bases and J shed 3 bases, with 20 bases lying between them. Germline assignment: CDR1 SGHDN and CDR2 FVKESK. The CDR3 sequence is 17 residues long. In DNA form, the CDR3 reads TGTGCCAGCAGCCAAACACCTGGGGACCTCACTAACTACGAGCAGTACTTC. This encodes CASSQTPGDLTNYEQYF.

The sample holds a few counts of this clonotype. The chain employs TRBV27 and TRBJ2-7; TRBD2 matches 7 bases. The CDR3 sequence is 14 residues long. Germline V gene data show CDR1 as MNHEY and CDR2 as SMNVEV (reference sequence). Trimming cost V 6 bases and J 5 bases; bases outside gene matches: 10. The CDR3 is CASRPQAGRNEQYF. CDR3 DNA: TGTGCCAGCAGACCCCAAGCGGGGAGGAACGAGCAGTACTTC.

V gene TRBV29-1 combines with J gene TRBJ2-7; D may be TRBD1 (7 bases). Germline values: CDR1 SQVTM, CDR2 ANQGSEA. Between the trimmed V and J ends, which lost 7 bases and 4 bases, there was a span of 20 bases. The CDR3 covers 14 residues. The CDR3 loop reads CSASGGSGSYEQYF. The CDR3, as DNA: TGCAGCGCTTCAGGGGGGAGTGGTAGTTACGAGCAGTACTTC.

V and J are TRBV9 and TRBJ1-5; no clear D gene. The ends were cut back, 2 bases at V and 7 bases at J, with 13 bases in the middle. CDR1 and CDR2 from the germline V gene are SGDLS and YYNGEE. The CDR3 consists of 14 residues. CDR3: CASSVDNNGQPQHF. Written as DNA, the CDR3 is TGTGCCAGCAGCGTCGACAACAACGGGCAGCCCCAGCATTTT.

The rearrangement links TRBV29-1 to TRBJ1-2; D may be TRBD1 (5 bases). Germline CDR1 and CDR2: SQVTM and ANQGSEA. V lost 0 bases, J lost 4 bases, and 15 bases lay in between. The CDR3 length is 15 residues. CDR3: CSVEDSAGYLYGYTF. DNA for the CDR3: TGCAGCGTTGAAGATTCAGCAGGGTATCTCTATGGCTACACCTTC.

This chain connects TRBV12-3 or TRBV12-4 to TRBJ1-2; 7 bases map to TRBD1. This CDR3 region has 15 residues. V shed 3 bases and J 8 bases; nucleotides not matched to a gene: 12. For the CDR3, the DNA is TGTGCCAGCAGTTTTCACTCCGACAGGGCGGGCGGCTACACCTTC. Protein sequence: CASSFHSDRAGGYTF.

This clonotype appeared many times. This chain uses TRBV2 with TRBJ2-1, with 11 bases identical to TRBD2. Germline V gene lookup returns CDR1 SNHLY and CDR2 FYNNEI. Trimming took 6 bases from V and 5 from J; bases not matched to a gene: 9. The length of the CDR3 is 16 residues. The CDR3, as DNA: TGTGCCAGCAGGGCCCGACTAGCGGGAATGGACAATGAGCAGTTCTTC. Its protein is CASRARLAGMDNEQFF.

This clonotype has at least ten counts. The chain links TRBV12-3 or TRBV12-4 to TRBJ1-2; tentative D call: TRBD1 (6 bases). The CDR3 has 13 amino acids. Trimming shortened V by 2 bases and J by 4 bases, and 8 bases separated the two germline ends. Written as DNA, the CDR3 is TGTGCCAGCAGTTTACAGGGGAGCTATGGCTACACCTTC. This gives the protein CASSLQGSYGYTF.

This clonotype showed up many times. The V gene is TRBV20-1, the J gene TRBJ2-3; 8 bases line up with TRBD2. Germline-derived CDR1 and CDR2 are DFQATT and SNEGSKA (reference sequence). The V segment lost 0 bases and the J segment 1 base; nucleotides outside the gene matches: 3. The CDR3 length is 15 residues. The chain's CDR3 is CSARDPGGGTDTQYF. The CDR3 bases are TGCAGTGCTAGAGACCCCGGGGGGGGCACAGATACGCAGTATTTT.

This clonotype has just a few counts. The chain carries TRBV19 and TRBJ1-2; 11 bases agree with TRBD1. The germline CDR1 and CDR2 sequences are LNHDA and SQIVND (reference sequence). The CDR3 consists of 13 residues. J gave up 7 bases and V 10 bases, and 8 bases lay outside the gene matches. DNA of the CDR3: TGTGCCACCAAAGGACAGGGGGCGCTTGGCTACACCTTC. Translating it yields CATKGQGALGYTF.

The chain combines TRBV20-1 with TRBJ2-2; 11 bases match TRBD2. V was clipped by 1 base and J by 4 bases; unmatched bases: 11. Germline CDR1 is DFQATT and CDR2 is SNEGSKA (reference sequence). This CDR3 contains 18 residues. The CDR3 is CSARVFSSGRAGTGELFF. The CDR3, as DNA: TGCAGTGCTAGAGTGTTTAGTAGCGGGAGGGCGGGCACCGGGGAGCTGTTTTTT.

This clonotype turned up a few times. The CDR3 region has the DNA TGTGCCAGCAGTTCACTGAACAGGGGGCGAGAGACCCAGTACTTC. Translating it yields CASSSLNRGRETQYF. The genes are TRBV6-5 and TRBJ2-5, with 9 bases lining up with TRBD1. V was pared by 4 bases and J by 4 bases, with 7 bases of the junction left unmatched. Germline assignment: CDR1 MNHEY and CDR2 SVGAGI. This CDR3 is 15 amino acids long.

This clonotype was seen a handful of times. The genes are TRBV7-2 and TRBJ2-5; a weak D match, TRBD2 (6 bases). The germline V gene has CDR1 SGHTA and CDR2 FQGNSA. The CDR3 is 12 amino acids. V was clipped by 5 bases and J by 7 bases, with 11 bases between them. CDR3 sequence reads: CASSRDSRTQYF. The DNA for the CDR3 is TGTGCCAGCAGCAGGGACTCCCGGACCCAGTACTTC.

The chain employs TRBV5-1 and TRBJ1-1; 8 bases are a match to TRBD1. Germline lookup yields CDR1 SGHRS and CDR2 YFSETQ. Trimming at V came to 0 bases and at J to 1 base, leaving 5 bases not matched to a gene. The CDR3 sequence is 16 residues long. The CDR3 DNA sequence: TGCGCCAGCAGCTTGGATGGGACAGGAAGGAACACTGAAGCTTTCTTT. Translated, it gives CASSLDGTGRNTEAFF.

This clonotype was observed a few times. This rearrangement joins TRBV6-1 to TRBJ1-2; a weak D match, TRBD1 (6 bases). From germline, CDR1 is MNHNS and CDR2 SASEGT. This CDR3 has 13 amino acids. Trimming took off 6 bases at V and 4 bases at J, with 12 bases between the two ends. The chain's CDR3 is CASSPGHSYGYTF. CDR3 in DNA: TGTGCCAGCAGCCCGGGACACAGCTATGGCTACACCTTC.

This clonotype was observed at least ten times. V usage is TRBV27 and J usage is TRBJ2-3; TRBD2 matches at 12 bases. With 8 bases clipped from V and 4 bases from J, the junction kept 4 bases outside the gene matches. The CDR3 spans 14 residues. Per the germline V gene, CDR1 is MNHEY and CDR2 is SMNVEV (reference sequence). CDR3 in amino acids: CASRLAGGSDTQYF. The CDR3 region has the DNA TGTGCCAGCCGTCTAGCGGGAGGGTCAGATACGCAGTATTTT.

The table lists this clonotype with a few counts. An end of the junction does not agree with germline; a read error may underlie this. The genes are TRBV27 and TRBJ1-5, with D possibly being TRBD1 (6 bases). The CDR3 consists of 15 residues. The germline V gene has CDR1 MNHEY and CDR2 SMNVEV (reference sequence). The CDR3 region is CASSHGVGGNQPQHF. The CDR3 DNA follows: TGTGCCAGCAGTCACGGGGTCGGGGGCAACCAGCCCCAGCATTTT.

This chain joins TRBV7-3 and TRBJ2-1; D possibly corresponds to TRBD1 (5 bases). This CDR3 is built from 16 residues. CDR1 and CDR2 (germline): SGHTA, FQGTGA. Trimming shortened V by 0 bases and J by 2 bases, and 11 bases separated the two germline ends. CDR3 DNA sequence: TGTGCCAGCAGCTTAACAAGGGGATTTCCCTACAATGAGCAGTTCTTC. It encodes CASSLTRGFPYNEQFF.

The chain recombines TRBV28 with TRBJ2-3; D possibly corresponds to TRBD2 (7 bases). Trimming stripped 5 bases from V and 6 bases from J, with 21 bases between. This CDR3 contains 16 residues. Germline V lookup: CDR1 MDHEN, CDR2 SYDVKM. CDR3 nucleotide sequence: TGTGCCAGCAGTACACTCGGCGGGGGCCCGGCTGATACGCAGTATTTT. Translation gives CASSTLGGGPADTQYF.

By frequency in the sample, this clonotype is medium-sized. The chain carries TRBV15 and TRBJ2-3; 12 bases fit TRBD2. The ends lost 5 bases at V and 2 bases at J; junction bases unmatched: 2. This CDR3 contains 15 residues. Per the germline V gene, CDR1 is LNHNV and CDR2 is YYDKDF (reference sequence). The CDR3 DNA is TGTGCCACCAGCGCTAGCGGGGGGGCCACAGATACGCAGTATTTT. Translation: CATSASGGATDTQYF.

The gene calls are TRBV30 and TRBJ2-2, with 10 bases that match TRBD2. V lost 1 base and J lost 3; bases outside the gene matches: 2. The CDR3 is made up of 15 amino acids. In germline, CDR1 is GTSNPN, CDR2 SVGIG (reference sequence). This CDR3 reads CAWSESGRDTGELFF. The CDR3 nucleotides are TGTGCCTGGAGTGAGAGCGGGAGGGACACCGGGGAGCTGTTTTTT. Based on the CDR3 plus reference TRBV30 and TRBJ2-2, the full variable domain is SQTIHQWPATLVQPVGSPLSLECTVEGTSNPNLYWYRQAAGRGLQLLFYSVGIGQISSEVPQNLSASRPQDRQFILSSKKLLLSDSGFYLCAWSESGRDTGELFFGEGSRLTVL.

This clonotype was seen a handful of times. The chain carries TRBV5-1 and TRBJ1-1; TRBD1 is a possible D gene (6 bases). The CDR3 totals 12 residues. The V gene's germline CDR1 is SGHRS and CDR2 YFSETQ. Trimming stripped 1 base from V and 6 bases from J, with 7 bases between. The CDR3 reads CASSLNRAEAFF. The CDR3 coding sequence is TGCGCCAGCAGCTTGAACAGGGCTGAAGCTTTCTTT.